This TCR beta chain was identified during a study of T cell changes during pregnancy in multiple sclerosis. Germline CDR1 is SQVTM and CDR2 is ANQGSEA. The CDR3 has 17 residues. The V and J ends lost 5 bases and 6 bases, in that order; junction bases with no gene match: 16. TCRdb's copy holds only in-frame clones and misses some; the assay was immunoSEQ multiplex PCR. The sample lists more than 45,000 clones, 80% to 95% seen once, with about 0.6% in the top ten. The chain links TRBV29-1 to TRBJ1-5, with 10 bases lining up with TRBD1. This specimen was CD4+ T cells from peripheral blood mononuclear cells, taken after pregnancy. This sequence originates from a female donor with multiple sclerosis, enrolled in a pregnancy study. In DNA, the CDR3 is TGCAGCGTTCTTACCGTCCTGGGGACAGGGGACGGTCAGCCCCAGCATTTT. Residues: CSVLTVLGTGDGQPQHF.